Below, one T cell receptor beta chain is given with its context. Its matching antigen is unknown. These data come from a study of monozygotic twins with inflammatory bowel disease. Study-wide results and caveats: Those with IBD had lower TCRbeta diversity (inverse Simpson) than their healthy co-twins did. A single strong IBD-associated signal or clonotype was not supported by the findings. Some repertoire variability may stem from patients' differing immunosuppressive treatments.

From the 5' RACE reads, TCRdb lists one entry per CDR3 protein and no DNA. This listing includes about 300,000 distinct CDR3 sequences. The CDR3 totals 14 residues. Per the germline V gene, CDR1 is DFQATT and CDR2 is SNEGSKA (reference sequence). The material sequenced was blood. This clonotype originated in a human donor with ulcerative colitis or Crohn's disease, or a healthy co-twin of an affected twin (not recorded which). The V call is TRBV20-1, the J call TRBJ2-3; the TCRdb call, TRBD2, lacks DNA for checking. The CDR3 spells CSAPTSGVTDTQYF.